This T cell receptor beta chain was recovered during a study of a mutant IDH1 vaccine in newly diagnosed glioma. Overall study findings and caveats: Pseudoprogression apparently tracked independently of changes in top peripheral T cell clonotypes. Most patients, 85% to 95%, showed vaccine-induced immune responses.

Here immunoSEQ multiplex PCR was the method, and the copy in TCRdb shows in-frame clones only, minus some. The sample records approximately 15,000 clones, roughly 95% being singletons. Details on this clone: Its target is unknown.

The length of the CDR3 is 17 residues. Unmatched junction bases numbered 6, after V lost 1 base and J lost 4 bases. Germline CDR1 and CDR2: SEHNR and FQNEAQ (reference sequence). Time point defined: baseline, week 1 (first vaccination visit). Treatment given: pre-vaccination baseline after standard-of-care therapy. The astrocytomas were IDH1-mutant, ATRX-negative, and WHO grade 3 or 4. Material: peripheral blood mononuclear cells (PBMCs), obtained from a glioma patient treated with radiotherapy, temozolomide or both. The receptor was derived from a woman aged 18-29 years with glioma. Some clones in this sample may be carry-over from other donors' samples. This chain joins TRBV7-9 and TRBJ1-4; 10 nucleotides align to TRBD1. CDR3 in DNA: TGTGCCAGCAGCTTAGGACAGGGGGCGTTGATTAATGAAAAACTGTTTTTT. It codes for CASSLGQGALINEKLFF.